This T cell receptor (beta chain) was sequenced in a study of blood T cell repertoires in COVID-19. Overall study context: COVID-19 samples collected from the United States, Italy and Spain covered acute and convalescent phases. PBMCs, B-cell-depleted T cells, or T cells provided the cDNA or gDNA that made up the material.

The CDR3 loop spans 15 amino acids. Germline CDR1 and CDR2: SGHRS and YFSETQ. V gave up 7 bases and J gave up 5 bases; unmatched junction bases: 7. Original analysis: Reference gene primer amplification gave estimated nucleated cell counts. Clones were read by immunoSEQ multiplex PCR, and TCRdb kept only the in-frame ones, dropping some. The D gene and trimming were derived from the DNA, and the V and J assignments and clone size from that table. This table holds under 250,000 clones, approximately 83% found once. The V and J genes are TRBV5-1 and TRBJ1-6; the match to TRBD1 covers 9 bases. This TCR was recovered from a man in his thirties or forties who had recovered from COVID-19. Sequencing used peripheral blood. The CDR3 sequence is CASALQGADNSPLHF. DNA of the CDR3: TGCGCCAGCGCGTTACAGGGGGCTGATAATTCACCCCTCCACTTT.